This T cell receptor beta chain originates from a study of T cell responses to AZD1222 COVID-19 vaccine. Study-level points and caveats: Compared with day 0, the breadth and depth of the Spike-specific TCR repertoire rose significantly after two doses of AZD1222. Just a handful of people given AZD1222 tested seropositive at baseline.

This clone was counted a single time. Its specificity is not known. Trimming cost V 1 base and J 7 bases, with 15 bases left between them. The CDR3 has 15 amino acids. CDR1 SGDLS and CDR2 YYNGEE come from the germline V gene. TCRdb keeps only in-frame clones here, not all; method: immunoSEQ multiplex PCR. The table includes fewer than 180,000 clones, more than 85% detected once. The sequence came from an adult who received the AZD1222 COVID-19 vaccine. Sample: peripheral blood, taken 28 days after the second AZD1222 dose. This chain connects TRBV9 to TRBJ2-1; TRBD2 is a possible D gene (6 bases). CDR3 nucleotide sequence: TGTGCCAGCAGCGTACAGGGCCGTAGCGGTAATGAGCAGTTCTTC. Encoded protein: CASSVQGRSGNEQFF.